The rows below give T cell receptor beta chains drawn from one sample of a study of blood T cell repertoires in COVID-19. The repertoire was sequenced with immunoSEQ multiplex PCR; TCRdb's copy has only in-frame clones and lacks some. The sample has roughly 8,200 clones, approximately 84% seen once. Material for sequencing was peripheral blood. The receptors shown here come from a human donor with active COVID-19. The donor label of this sample is uncertain. The conserved cysteine and the conserved F or W are not part of the CDR3 here. The order of the fields is V gene, J gene, clone size, CDR3 protein. Only some rows state a clone size, as once, few, many or a class for expanded clones.

TRBV7-2,TRBJ2-1,-,ASSSGLAVYNEQF
TRBV6-6,TRBJ2-7,-,ASKAQGAHYEQY
TRBV7-6,TRBJ2-1,once,ASSLDGNLWNEQF
TRBV28,TRBJ2-7,-,ASSYRDEQY
TRBV5-1,TRBJ1-1,-,ASSLERTATEAF
TRBV29-1,TRBJ2-3,-,SVGRLAGGSTDTQY
TRBV7-2,TRBJ2-7,-,ASSSGTPPTSSYEQY
TRBV3-1/TRBV3-2,TRBJ2-1,-,ASSQPLGTSGSNEQF
TRBV7-8,TRBJ2-7,once,ASSLARTYEQY
TRBV19,TRBJ1-6,few,ASSESRDPRGNSPLH
TRBV4-2,TRBJ1-3,once,ASRQSQGAAGNTIY
TRBV4-2,TRBJ2-1,-,ASSQVTSTYNEQF
TRBV5-6,TRBJ2-3,-,ASSPGVGAGTDTQY
TRBV27,TRBJ2-7,-,ASSHGTSGLVYEQY
TRBV10-2,TRBJ2-3,once,ASSESFQGGTDTQY
TRBV4-1,TRBJ1-5,-,ASSQDRQADQPQH